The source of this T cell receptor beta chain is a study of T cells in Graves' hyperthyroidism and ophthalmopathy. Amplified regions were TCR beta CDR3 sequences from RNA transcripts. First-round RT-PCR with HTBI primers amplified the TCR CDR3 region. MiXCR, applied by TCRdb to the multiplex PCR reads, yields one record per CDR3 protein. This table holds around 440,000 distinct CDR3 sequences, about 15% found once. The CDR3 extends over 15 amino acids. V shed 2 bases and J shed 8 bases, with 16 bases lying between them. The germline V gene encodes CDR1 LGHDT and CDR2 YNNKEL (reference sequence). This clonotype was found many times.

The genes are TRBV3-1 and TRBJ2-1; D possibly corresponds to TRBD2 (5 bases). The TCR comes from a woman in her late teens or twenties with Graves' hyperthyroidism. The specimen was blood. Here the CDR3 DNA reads TGTGCCAGCAGCCAACCGACGGGAATCACGGATGAGCAGTTCTTC. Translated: CASSQPTGITDEQFF.